The rows below give T cell receptor beta chains drawn from one sample of a study of blood T cell repertoires in COVID-19. Clones were read by immunoSEQ multiplex PCR, and TCRdb kept only the in-frame ones, dropping some. The data contain hundreds of thousands of clones, approximately 90% of them seen just once; the ten biggest clones take up 0.87%. Sample: PBMCs or T cells enriched from blood (not recorded which). These receptors all come from a man in his fifties who had been exposed to COVID-19. Each CDR3 is given without its conserved first and last residue. A D gene is named only where the DNA matches it firmly.

v_gene	j_gene	d_gene	CDR3aa
TRBV5-4	TRBJ2-5	TRBD2	ASRLGTSGGGETQY
TRBV9	TRBJ2-1	.	ASSPLGWGGGEQF
TRBV7-9	TRBJ2-1	TRBD2	ASSSTPGLAGTYNEQF
TRBV7-9	TRBJ2-3	.	ASSLTGSTDTQY
TRBV29-1	TRBJ1-1	.	SVRQVNTEAF
TRBV28	TRBJ2-1	TRBD2	ASSPSSGRAGGNEQF
TRBV7-2	TRBJ1-5	.	ASRHQDSLDNQPQH
TRBV4-1	TRBJ1-6	TRBD1	ASSEGQGGLNSPLH
TRBV2	TRBJ2-7	TRBD1	ASSRTGVPTYEQY
TRBV28	TRBJ1-2	.	ASSSLALRTGT
TRBV19	TRBJ1-2	.	ASSIRGADYGYT
TRBV28	TRBJ2-7	.	ASTPGTYEQY
TRBV18	TRBJ2-3	.	ASSALQGRTDTQY
TRBV6-4	TRBJ1-6	.	ASSEHSDGSPLH
TRBV6-5	TRBJ2-7	.	AVRQSSYEQY
TRBV5-6	TRBJ1-2	.	ASSLDQINYGYT
TRBV13	TRBJ2-3	.	ASSLGRLASRPDTQY
TRBV2	TRBJ2-7	.	ASSEEGGNEQY
TRBV9	TRBJ1-2	.	ASSTTVQGNYGYT
TRBV7-2	TRBJ1-1	.	ASSLARITVTEAF
TRBV19	TRBJ1-2	.	ASRSRGGAGYGYT
TRBV7-3	TRBJ1-1	.	ASSPTAVNTEAF
TRBV5-1	TRBJ1-4	.	ASSLGGMLREKLF
TRBV5-6	TRBJ1-1	TRBD1	ASSKTGANTEAF
TRBV19	TRBJ1-2	.	ASSMVAYGYT
TRBV5-1	TRBJ2-1	.	ASRRGGTPSYNEQF
TRBV25-1	TRBJ2-3	TRBD1	ASQGDRAGSTDTQY
TRBV11-2	TRBJ2-5	.	ASSLFRGQETQY
TRBV11-3	TRBJ1-2	TRBD1	ASSSGTETGYT
TRBV28	TRBJ2-2	.	ASHRNTGELF
TRBV2	TRBJ2-1	TRBD1	ASTGTGGKNEQF
TRBV5-6	TRBJ2-7	.	ASSLLQVLNEQY
TRBV5-4	TRBJ2-1	TRBD2	ASSPLAGDTYNEQF
TRBV3-1/TRBV3-2	TRBJ2-7	TRBD2	ASSRTSGGSSYEQY
TRBV28	TRBJ1-4	.	ASKPAGEKLF
TRBV5-4	TRBJ2-5	TRBD2	ASGGVGGSQETQY
TRBV7-9	TRBJ1-3	TRBD1	ASSLGQSSGNTIY